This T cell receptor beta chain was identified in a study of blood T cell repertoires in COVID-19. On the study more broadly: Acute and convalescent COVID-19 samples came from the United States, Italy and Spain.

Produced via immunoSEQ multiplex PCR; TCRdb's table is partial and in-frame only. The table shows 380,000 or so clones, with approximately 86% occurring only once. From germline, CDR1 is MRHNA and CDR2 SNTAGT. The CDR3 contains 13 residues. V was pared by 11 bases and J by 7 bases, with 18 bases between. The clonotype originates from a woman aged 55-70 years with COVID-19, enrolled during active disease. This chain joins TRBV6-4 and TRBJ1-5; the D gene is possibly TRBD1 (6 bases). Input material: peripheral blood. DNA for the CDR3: TGTGCCGGAGGGAGGGAGGGGACACAGCCCCAGCATTTT. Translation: CAGGREGTQPQHF.